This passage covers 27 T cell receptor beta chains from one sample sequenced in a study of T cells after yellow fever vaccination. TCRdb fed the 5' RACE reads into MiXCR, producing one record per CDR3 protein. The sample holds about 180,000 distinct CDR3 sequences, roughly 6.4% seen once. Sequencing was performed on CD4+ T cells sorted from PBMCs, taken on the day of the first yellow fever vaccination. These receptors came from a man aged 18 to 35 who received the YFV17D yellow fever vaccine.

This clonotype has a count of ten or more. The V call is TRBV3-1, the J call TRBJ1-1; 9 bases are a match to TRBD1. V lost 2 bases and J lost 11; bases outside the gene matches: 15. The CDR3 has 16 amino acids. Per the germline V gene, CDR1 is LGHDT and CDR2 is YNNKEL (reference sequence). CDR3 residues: CASSQNLGPYGTGAFF. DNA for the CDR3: TGTGCCAGCAGCCAAAACCTTGGGCCTTACGGGACAGGGGCTTTCTTT.

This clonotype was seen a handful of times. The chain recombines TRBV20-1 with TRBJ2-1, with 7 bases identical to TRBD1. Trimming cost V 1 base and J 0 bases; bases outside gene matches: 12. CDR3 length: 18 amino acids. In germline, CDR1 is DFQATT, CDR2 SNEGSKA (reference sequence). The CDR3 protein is CSARVTGELTSSYNEQFF. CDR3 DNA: TGCAGTGCTAGAGTTACAGGGGAGCTCACCAGCTCCTACAATGAGCAGTTCTTC.

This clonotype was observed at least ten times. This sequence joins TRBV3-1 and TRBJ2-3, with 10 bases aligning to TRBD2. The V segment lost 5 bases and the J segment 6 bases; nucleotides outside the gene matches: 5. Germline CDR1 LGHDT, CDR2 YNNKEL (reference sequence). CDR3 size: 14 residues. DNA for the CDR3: TGTGCCAGCAGCGTTAGCGGGGGGCCCGATACGCAGTATTTT. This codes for CASSVSGGPDTQYF.

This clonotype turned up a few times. CDR3 in amino acids: CSAGQEPNQPQHF. In nucleotides, the CDR3 is TGCAGCGCCGGTCAGGAACCCAATCAGCCCCAGCATTTT. The chain employs TRBV29-1 and TRBJ1-5; D gene uncertain. The length of the CDR3 is 13 residues. Germline V gives CDR1 SQVTM, CDR2 ANQGSEA. The germline V and J ends were trimmed by 7 bases and 3 bases, with 13 bases remaining between them.

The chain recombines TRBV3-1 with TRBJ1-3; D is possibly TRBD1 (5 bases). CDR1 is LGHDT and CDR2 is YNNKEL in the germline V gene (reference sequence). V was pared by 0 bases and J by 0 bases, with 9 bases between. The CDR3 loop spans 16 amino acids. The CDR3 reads CASSQDVTVSGNTIYF. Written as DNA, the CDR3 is TGTGCCAGCAGCCAAGATGTGACAGTCTCTGGAAACACCATATATTTT.

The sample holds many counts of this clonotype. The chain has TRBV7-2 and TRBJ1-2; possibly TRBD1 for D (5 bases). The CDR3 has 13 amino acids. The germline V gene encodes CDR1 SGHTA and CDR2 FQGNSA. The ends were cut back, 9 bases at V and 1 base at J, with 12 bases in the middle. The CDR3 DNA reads TGTGCCAGTTGCAGGGAGATTAACTATGGCTACACCTTC. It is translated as CASCREINYGYTF.

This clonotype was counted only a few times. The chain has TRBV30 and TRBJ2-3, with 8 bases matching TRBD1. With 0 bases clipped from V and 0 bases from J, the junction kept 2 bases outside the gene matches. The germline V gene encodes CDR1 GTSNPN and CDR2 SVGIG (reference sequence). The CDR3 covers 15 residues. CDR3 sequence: CAWSVGDRSTDTQYF. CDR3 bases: TGTGCCTGGAGTGTGGGGGACAGGAGCACAGATACGCAGTATTTT.

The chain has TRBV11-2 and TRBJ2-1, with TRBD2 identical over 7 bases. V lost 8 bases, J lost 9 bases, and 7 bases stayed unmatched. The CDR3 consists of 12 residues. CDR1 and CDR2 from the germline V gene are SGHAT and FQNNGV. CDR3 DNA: TGTGCCAGCCAGGCGGGGGTTGGTGAGCAGTTCTTC. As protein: CASQAGVGEQFF.

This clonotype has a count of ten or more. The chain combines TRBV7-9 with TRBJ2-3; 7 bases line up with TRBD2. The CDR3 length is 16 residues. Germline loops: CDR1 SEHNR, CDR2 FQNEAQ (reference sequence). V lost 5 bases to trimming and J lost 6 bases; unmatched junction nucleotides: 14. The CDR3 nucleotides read TGTGCCAGCAGCCCCTCCCGGGCGGGGGATGCCGATACGCAGTATTTT. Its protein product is CASSPSRAGDADTQYF.

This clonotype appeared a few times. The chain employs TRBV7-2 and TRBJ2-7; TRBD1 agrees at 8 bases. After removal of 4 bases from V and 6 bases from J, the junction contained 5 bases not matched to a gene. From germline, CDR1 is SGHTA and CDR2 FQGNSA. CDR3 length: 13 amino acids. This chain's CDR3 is CASSSGQGREQYV. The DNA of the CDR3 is TGTGCCAGCAGCTCCGGACAGGGACGCGAGCAGTACGTC.

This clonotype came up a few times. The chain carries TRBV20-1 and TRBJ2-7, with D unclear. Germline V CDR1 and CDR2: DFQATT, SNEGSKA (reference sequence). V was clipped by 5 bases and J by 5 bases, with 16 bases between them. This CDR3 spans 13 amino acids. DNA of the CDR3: TGCAGTGCTCCCCAACAGTGGGGTCACGAGCAGTACTTC. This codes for CSAPQQWGHEQYF.

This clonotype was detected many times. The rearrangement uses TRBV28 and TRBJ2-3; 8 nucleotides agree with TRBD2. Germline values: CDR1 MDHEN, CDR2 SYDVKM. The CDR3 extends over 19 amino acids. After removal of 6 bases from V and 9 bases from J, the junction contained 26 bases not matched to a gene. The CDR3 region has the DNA TGTGCCAGCAGCCTCTCCCCCTGGGTGAGCGGGGGCGAGCCGGAAACGCAGTATTTT. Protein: CASSLSPWVSGGEPETQYF. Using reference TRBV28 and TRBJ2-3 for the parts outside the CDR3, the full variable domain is DVKVTQSSRYLVKRTGEKVFLECVQDMDHENMFWYRQDPGLGLRLIYFSYDVKMKEKGDIPEGYSVSREKKERFSLILESASTNQTSMYLCASSLSPWVSGGEPETQYFGPGTRLTVL.

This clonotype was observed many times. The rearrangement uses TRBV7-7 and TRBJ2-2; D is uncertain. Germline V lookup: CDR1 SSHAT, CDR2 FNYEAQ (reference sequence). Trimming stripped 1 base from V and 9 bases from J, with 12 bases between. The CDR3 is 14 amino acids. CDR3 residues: CASSLGLEKRELFF. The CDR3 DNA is TGTGCCAGCAGCTTAGGATTGGAGAAAAGGGAGCTGTTTTTT.

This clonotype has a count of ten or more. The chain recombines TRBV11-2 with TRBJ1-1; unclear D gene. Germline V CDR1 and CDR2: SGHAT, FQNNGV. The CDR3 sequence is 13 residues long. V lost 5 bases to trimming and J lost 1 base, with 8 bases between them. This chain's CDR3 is CASSTTENTEAFF. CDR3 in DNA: TGTGCCAGCAGCACGACTGAGAACACTGAAGCTTTCTTT.

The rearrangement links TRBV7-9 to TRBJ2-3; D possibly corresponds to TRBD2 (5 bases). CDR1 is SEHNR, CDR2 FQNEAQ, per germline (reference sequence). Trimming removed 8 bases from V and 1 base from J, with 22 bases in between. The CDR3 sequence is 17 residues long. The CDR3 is CASRGIPIFRGTDTQYF. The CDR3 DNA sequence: TGTGCCAGCCGAGGGATACCCATTTTCCGGGGCACAGATACGCAGTATTTT.

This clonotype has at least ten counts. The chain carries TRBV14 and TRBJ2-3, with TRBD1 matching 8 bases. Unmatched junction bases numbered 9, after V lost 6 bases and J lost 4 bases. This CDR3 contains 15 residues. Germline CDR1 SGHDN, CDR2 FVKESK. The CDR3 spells CASSPRTGSADTQYF. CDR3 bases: TGTGCCAGCAGTCCTCGGACAGGGTCCGCAGATACGCAGTATTTT.

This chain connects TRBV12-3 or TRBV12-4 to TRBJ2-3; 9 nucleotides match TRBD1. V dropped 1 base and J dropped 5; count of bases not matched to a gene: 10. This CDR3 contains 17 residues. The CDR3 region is CASSLGTGTGSLDTQYF. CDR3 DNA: TGTGCCAGCAGTTTAGGCACCGGGACAGGGTCACTAGATACGCAGTATTTT.

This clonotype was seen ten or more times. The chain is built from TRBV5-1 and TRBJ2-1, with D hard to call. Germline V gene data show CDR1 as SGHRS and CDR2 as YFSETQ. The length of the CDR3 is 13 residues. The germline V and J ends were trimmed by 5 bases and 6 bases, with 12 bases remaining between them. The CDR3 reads CASRIKEINEQFF. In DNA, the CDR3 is TGCGCCAGCAGAATTAAGGAAATCAATGAGCAGTTCTTC.

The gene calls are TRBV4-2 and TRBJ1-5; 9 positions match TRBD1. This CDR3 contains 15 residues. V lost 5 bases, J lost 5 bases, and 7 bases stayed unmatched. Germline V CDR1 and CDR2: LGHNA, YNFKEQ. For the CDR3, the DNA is TGTGCCAGCAGCAAGGACGGGACAGGGTATCAGCCCCAGCATTTT. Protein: CASSKDGTGYQPQHF.

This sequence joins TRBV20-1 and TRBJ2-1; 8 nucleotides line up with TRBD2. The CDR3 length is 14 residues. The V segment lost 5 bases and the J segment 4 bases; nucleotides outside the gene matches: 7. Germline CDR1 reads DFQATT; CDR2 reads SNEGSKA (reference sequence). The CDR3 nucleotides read TGCAGTGCTCCCCCGGGGGGGCCGTACAATGAGCAGTTCTTC. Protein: CSAPPGGPYNEQFF.

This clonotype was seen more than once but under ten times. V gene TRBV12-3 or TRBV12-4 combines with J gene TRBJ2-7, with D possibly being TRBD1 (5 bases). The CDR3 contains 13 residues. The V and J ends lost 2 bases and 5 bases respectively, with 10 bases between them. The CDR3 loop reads CASSLRWGHEQYF. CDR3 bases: TGTGCCAGCAGTTTAAGGTGGGGCCACGAGCAGTACTTC.

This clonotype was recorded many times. The CDR3 nucleotides read TGCGCCAGCAGCCAACAGGGGGGGGACACTGAAGCTTTCTTT. It encodes CASSQQGGDTEAFF. V and J are TRBV4-3 and TRBJ1-1; 7 bases match TRBD1. Germline V lookup: CDR1 LGHNA, CDR2 YSLEER. The CDR3 contains 14 residues. J was trimmed by 3 bases and V by 2 bases; bases with no gene match: 3.

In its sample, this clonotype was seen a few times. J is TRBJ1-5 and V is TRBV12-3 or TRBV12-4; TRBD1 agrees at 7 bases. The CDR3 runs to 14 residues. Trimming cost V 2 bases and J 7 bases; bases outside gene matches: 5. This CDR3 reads CASSLRGPGQPQHF. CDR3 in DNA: TGTGCCAGCAGTTTAAGGGGGCCAGGACAGCCCCAGCATTTT.

The CDR3 is CASSSPSSGFGQYF. The CDR3 nucleotides are TGTGCCAGCAGCTCCCCCTCCTCCGGTTTCGGGCAGTACTTC. The V call is TRBV7-8, the J call TRBJ2-7; D unresolved. CDR3 length: 14 residues. V was clipped by 4 bases and J by 9 bases, with 19 bases between them. Germline assignment: CDR1 SGHVS and CDR2 FQNEAQ.

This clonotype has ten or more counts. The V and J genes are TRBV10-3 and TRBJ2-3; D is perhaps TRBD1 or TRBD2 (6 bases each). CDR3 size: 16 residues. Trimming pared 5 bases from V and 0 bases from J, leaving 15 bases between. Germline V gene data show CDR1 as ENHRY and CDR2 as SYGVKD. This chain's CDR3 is CAISKLGGTSTDTQYF. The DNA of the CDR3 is TGTGCCATCAGTAAACTCGGGGGCACTAGCACAGATACGCAGTATTTT.

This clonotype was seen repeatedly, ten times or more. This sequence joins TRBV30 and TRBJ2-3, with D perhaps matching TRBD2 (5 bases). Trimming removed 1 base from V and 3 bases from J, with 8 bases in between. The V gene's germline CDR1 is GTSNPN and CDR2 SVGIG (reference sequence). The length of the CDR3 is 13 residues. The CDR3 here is CAWSATGTDTQYF. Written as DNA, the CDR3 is TGTGCCTGGAGTGCCACGGGGACAGATACGCAGTATTTT.

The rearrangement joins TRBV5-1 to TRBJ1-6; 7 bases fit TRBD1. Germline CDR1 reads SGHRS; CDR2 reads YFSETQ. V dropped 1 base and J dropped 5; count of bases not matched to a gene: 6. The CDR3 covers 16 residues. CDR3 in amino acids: CASSLLGDRNNSPLHF. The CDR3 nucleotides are TGCGCCAGCAGCTTGTTAGGGGACAGAAATAATTCACCCCTCCACTTT.